The 10 T cell receptor beta chains listed next were all sequenced from one sample in a study of blood T cell repertoires in COVID-19. This table comes from immunoSEQ multiplex PCR, and its TCRdb copy is limited to in-frame clones, with some not included. This table holds around 320,000 clones, 90% to 95% found once. Specimen: PBMCs or T cells enriched from blood (not recorded which). These receptors came from a woman in her twenties or thirties who had been exposed to COVID-19.

V is TRBV5-1 and J is TRBJ1-1; the match to TRBD1 covers 8 bases. This CDR3 spans 15 amino acids. The V gene end was trimmed by 2 bases and the J gene end by 4 bases; junction bases not matched to a gene: 7. The germline V gene has CDR1 SGHRS and CDR2 YFSETQ. The chain's CDR3 is CASSLRQGRSTEAFF. In nucleotides, the CDR3 is TGCGCCAGCAGCTTAAGACAGGGGAGAAGCACTGAAGCTTTCTTT.

This chain's CDR3 is CASSKDRGQGASYEQYF. CDR3 in DNA: TGTGCCAGCAGCAAAGACCGGGGACAGGGGGCCTCCTACGAGCAGTACTTC. The chain uses TRBV21-1 and TRBJ2-7; the D call in the table, TRBD1, was not verified against the DNA. TRBV21-1 is classified as a pseudogene. This CDR3 is built from 17 residues.

This clone was seen only once. The CDR3 DNA reads TGTGCCAGCAGTTTTCCAGGGCGAGGCTACACCTTC. Protein product: CASSFPGRGYTF. The J gene is TRBJ1-2, the V gene TRBV12-3 or TRBV12-4; TRBD1 is a possible D gene (5 bases). The germline V and J ends were trimmed by 3 bases and 8 bases, with 10 bases remaining between them. The CDR3 loop spans 12 amino acids.

The chain links TRBV15 to TRBJ1-2; maybe TRBD1 (5 bases). With 8 bases removed from V and 5 bases from J, the gap between germline ends came to 24 bases. CDR3 length equals 16 residues. Germline V gene data show CDR1 as LNHNV and CDR2 as YYDKDF (reference sequence). For the CDR3, the DNA is TGTGCCACCGGGGCCAGGCCTTCCCCCGACAATTATGGCTACACCTTC. Translated, it gives CATGARPSPDNYGYTF.

J is TRBJ2-5 and V is TRBV5-4, with a possible D match to TRBD1 (6 bases). There are 14 residues in the CDR3. Germline V CDR1 and CDR2: SGHNT, YYREEE (reference sequence). V dropped 4 bases and J dropped 2 bases, with 12 bases sitting between them. The CDR3 here is CASSDRQGQETQYF. CDR3 bases: TGTGCCAGCAGCGATAGGCAGGGGCAAGAGACCCAGTACTTC.

The rearrangement joins TRBV29-1 to TRBJ2-2; 8 positions match TRBD1. V lost 6 bases, J lost 9 bases, and 12 bases stayed unmatched. The CDR3 is 14 amino acids. Looked up from germline, CDR1 is SQVTM and CDR2 is ANQGSEA. The CDR3 loop is CSVGQGGTSRELFF. The CDR3 coding sequence is TGCAGCGTCGGACAGGGCGGCACCTCCAGGGAGCTGTTTTTT.

This sequence joins TRBV3-1 (or the pseudogene TRBV3-2) and TRBJ2-7; 8 bases match TRBD2. Germline lookup yields CDR1 LGHDT and CDR2 YNNKEL (reference sequence). The CDR3 sequence is 16 residues long. The ends lost 3 bases at V and 3 bases at J; junction bases unmatched: 10. The CDR3 DNA is TGTGCCAGCAGCCACACCTCCGGGACTAGTCTCTACGAGCAGTACTTC. Translating it yields CASSHTSGTSLYEQYF.

The chain is built from TRBV7-8 and TRBJ2-7; D ambiguous. The CDR3 consists of 14 residues. Germline CDR1 is SGHVS and CDR2 is FQNEAQ. V gave up 5 bases and J gave up 2 bases, with 13 bases separating them. The CDR3 here is CASSPRAAAYEQYF. CDR3 DNA sequence: TGTGCCAGCAGCCCCCGAGCCGCGGCCTACGAGCAGTACTTC.

This clone has only one observation. V gene TRBV4-3 combines with J gene TRBJ1-1; 9 nucleotides line up with TRBD1. Per germline, CDR1 LGHNA and CDR2 YSLEER. This CDR3 is built from 13 residues. With 0 bases clipped from V and 9 bases from J, the junction kept 2 bases outside the gene matches. The CDR3 DNA follows: TGCGCCAGCAGCCAAGAACAGGGGGCGAAAGCTTTCTTT. Translated: CASSQEQGAKAFF.

J is TRBJ1-6 and V is TRBV5-6, with 8 bases matching TRBD1. The CDR3 runs 16 residues. The trim removed 0 bases at V and 7 bases at J, leaving 6 bases unmatched. Germline V gene data show CDR1 as SGHDT and CDR2 as YYEEEE. CDR3 in amino acids: CASSLEAGQANSPLHF. CDR3 bases: TGTGCCAGCAGCTTGGAGGCGGGACAGGCGAATTCACCCCTCCACTTT.